The 7 T cell receptor beta chains given below trace back to one sample, sequenced in a study of T-cell memory formation after mild COVID-19. TCRdb re-called the 5' RACE reads with MiXCR, one entry per CDR3 protein. The data hold approximately 450,000 distinct CDR3 sequences, with 15% to 20% observed a single time. Source material: PBMCs or a T cell subset sorted from them (not recorded which). The receptors originated from an adult woman who had mild COVID-19 (a few samples of this study predate the infection). Cell type and time point are not known.

The rearrangement links TRBV2 to TRBJ2-7; D remains unclear. This CDR3 spans 10 amino acids. Germline V gives CDR1 SNHLY, CDR2 FYNNEI. The V end lost 8 bases, the J end lost 6 bases, and 8 bases lay between the germline ends. Here the CDR3 reads CASDGGEQYF. CDR3 DNA sequence: TGTGCCAGCGACGGTGGCGAGCAGTACTTC.

The V call is TRBV6-1, the J call TRBJ2-2, with a possible D match to TRBD1 (6 bases). This CDR3 is built from 14 residues. Germline V CDR1 and CDR2: MNHNS, SASEGT. Trimming removed 7 bases from V and 4 bases from J, with 13 bases in between. The CDR3, as DNA: TGTGCCAGCATCCAGGGACAACTCACCGGGGAGCTGTTTTTT. Encoded protein: CASIQGQLTGELFF.

This clonotype was counted only a few times. The chain couples TRBV3-1 to TRBJ1-2; D is undetermined. This CDR3 has 11 residues. In germline, CDR1 is LGHDT, CDR2 YNNKEL (reference sequence). V lost 1 base and J lost 7, with 4 bases in between. CDR3 amino acids: CASSQVGGYTF. CDR3 sequence (DNA): TGTGCCAGCAGCCAAGTCGGTGGCTACACCTTC.

This chain links TRBV5-1 with TRBJ1-1, with 8 bases identical to TRBD1. The CDR3 runs to 12 residues. Germline values: CDR1 SGHRS, CDR2 YFSETQ. The trim removed 4 bases at V and 7 bases at J, leaving 3 bases unmatched. CDR3 in DNA: TGCGCCAGCAGCCCCAGGGGGCTTGAAGCTTTCTTT. The encoded protein is CASSPRGLEAFF. The full variable domain, completed using reference TRBV5-1 and TRBJ1-1, is KAGVTQTPRYLIKTRGQQVTLSCSPISGHRSVSWYQQTPGQGLQFLFEYFSETQRNKGNFPGRFSGRQFSNSRSEMNVSTLELGDSALYLCASSPRGLEAFFGQGTRLTVV.

This clonotype was observed a few times. V gene TRBV7-9 combines with J gene TRBJ2-7; TRBD2 might be the D (6 bases). Trimming removed 10 bases at V and 0 bases at J, with 16 bases between. This CDR3 spans 14 amino acids. Germline CDR1 SEHNR, CDR2 FQNEAQ (reference sequence). The CDR3 sequence: CAIDAGRVSYEQYF. The DNA of the CDR3 is TGTGCCATTGATGCGGGGCGCGTCTCCTACGAGCAGTACTTC.

This clonotype was detected a few times. The V and J genes are TRBV27 and TRBJ2-7; 9 positions match TRBD1. CDR1 is MNHEY, CDR2 SMNVEV, per germline (reference sequence). This CDR3 region has 15 residues. Trimming took 4 bases from V and 1 from J; bases not matched to a gene: 5. The CDR3 loop is CASSSPQGASYEQYF. The DNA for the CDR3 is TGTGCCAGCAGTTCCCCACAGGGGGCTTCCTACGAGCAGTACTTC.

The rearrangement joins TRBV21-1 to TRBJ2-1; the table calls TRBD2, which could not be checked here. TRBV21-1 is a pseudogene segment. The CDR3 spans 17 residues. The DNA for the CDR3 is TGTGCAGTCGTAACTGCCGGTACTAGCGGGAGGGACAATGAGCAGTTCTTC. This translates into CAVVTAGTSGRDNEQFF.